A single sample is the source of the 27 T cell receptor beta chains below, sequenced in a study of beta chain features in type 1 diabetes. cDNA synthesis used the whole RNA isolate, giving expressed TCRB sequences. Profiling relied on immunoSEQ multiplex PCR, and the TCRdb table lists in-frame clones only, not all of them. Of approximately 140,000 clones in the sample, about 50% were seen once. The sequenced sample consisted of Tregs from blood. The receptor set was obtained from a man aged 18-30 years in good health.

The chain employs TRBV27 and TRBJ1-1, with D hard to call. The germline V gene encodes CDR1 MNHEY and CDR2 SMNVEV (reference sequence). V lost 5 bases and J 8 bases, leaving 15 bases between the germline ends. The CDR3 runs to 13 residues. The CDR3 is CASSPARVREAFF. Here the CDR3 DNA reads TGTGCCAGCAGTCCCGCCCGCGTCAGGGAAGCTTTCTTT.

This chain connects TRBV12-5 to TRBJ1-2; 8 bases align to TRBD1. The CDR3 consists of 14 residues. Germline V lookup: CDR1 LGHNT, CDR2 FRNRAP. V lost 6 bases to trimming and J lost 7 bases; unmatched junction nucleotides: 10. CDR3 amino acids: CASGSDRDVRGYTF. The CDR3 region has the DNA TGTGCTAGTGGCTCGGACAGGGACGTCCGTGGCTACACCTTC.

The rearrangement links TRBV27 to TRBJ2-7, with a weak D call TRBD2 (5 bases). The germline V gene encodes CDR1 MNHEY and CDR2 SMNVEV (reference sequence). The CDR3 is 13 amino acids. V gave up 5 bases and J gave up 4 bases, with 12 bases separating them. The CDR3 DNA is TGTGCCAGCAGTCACCCCGGGGTGTACGAGCAGTACTTC. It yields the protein CASSHPGVYEQYF.

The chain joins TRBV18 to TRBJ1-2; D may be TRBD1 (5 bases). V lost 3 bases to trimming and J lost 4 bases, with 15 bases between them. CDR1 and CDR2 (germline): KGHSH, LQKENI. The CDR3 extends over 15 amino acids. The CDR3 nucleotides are TGTGCCAGCTCACCTACTACTGACAGTCTCTATGGCTACACCTTC. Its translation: CASSPTTDSLYGYTF. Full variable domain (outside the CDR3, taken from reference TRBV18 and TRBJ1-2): NAGVMQNPRHLVRRRGQEARLRCSPMKGHSHVYWYRQLPEEGLKFMVYLQKENIIDESGMPKERFSAEFPKEGPSILRIQQVVRGDSAAYFCASSPTTDSLYGYTFGSGTRLTVV.

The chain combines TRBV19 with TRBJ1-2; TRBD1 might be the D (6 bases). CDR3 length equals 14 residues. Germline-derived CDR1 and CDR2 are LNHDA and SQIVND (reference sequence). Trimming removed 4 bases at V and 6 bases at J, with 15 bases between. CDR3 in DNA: TGTGCCAGTAGTAATCCGGGCCCAGGGGATGGCTACACCTTC. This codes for CASSNPGPGDGYTF. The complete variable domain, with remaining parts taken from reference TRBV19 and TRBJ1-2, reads DGGITQSPKYLFRKEGQNVTLSCEQNLNHDAMYWYRQDPGQGLRLIYYSQIVNDFQKGDIAEGYSVSREKKESFPLTVTSAQKNPTAFYLCASSNPGPGDGYTFGSGTRLTVV.

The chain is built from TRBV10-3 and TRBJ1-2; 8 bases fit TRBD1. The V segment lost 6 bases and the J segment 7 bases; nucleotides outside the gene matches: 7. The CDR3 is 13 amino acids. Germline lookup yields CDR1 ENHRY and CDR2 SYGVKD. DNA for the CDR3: TGTGCCATCAGCCTGACAGGGGCAGGTGGCTACACCTTC. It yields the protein CAISLTGAGGYTF.

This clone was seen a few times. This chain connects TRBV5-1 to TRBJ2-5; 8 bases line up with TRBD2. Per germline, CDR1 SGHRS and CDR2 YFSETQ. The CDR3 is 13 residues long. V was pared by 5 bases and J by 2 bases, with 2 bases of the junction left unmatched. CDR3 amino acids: CASRTSEQETQYF. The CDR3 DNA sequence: TGCGCCAGCAGGACTAGCGAGCAAGAGACCCAGTACTTC.

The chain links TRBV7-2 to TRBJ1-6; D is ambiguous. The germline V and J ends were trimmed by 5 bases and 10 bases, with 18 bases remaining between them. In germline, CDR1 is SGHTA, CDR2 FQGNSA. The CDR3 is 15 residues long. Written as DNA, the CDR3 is TGTGCCAGCAGCCGTTTACCACCGATGAGCTCACCCCTCCACTTT. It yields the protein CASSRLPPMSSPLHF.

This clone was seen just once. In DNA form, the CDR3 reads TGTGCCACCGTACCTATGACAGGATCCTACGAGCAGTACTTC. It encodes CATVPMTGSYEQYF. This chain joins TRBV6-1 and TRBJ2-7; tentative D call: TRBD1 (6 bases). The V gene's germline CDR1 is MNHNS and CDR2 SASEGT. The length of the CDR3 is 14 residues. Trimming pared 10 bases from V and 1 base from J, leaving 17 bases between.

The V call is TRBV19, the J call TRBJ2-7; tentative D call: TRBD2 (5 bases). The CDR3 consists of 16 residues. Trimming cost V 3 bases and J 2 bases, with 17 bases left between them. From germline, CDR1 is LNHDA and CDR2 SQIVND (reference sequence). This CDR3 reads CASSIIGRAAPYEQYF. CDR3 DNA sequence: TGTGCCAGTAGTATCATCGGGCGGGCCGCCCCCTACGAGCAGTACTTC.

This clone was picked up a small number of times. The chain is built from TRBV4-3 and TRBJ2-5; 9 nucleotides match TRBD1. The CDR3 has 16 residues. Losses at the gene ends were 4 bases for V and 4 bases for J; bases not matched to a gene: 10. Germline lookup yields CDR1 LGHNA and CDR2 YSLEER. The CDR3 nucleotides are TGCGCCAGCAGCCCCAAGGCGGGACAGGGAGGAGAGACCCAGTACTTC. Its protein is CASSPKAGQGGETQYF.

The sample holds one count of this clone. The CDR3 sequence is CASSGGLDRGYEQYF. For the CDR3, the DNA is TGTGCCAGCAGCGGGGGGTTGGACAGGGGGTACGAGCAGTACTTC. J is TRBJ2-7 and V is TRBV9, with 10 bases lining up with TRBD1. CDR1 SGDLS and CDR2 YYNGEE come from the germline V gene. The CDR3 loop spans 15 amino acids. The V segment lost 3 bases and the J segment 4 bases; nucleotides outside the gene matches: 7.

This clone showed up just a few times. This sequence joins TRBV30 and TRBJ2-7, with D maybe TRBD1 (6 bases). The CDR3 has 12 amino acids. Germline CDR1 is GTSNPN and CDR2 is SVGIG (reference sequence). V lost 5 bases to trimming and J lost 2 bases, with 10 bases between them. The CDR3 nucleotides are TGTGCCTGGCTGGGGGCAACCTACGAGCAGTACTTC. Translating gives CAWLGATYEQYF.

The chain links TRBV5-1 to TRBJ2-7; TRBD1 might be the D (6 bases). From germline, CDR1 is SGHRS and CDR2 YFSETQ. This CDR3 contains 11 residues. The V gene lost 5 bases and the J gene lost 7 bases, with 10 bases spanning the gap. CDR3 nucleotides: TGCGCCAGCAGTATTACAGGGGAGCAGTACTTC. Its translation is CASSITGEQYF.

The CDR3 protein is CASSLPGQGAYGYTF. The CDR3 nucleotides read TGTGCCAGCAGCCTCCCAGGGCAGGGGGCCTATGGCTACACCTTC. This sequence joins TRBV7-2 and TRBJ1-2, with 8 bases fitting TRBD1. This CDR3 spans 15 amino acids. Per germline, CDR1 SGHTA and CDR2 FQGNSA. J lost 4 bases, V lost 5 bases, and 9 bases had no gene match.

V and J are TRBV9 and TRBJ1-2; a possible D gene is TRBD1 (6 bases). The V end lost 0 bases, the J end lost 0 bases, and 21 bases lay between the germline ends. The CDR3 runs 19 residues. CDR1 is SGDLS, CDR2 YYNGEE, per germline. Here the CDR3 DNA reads TGTGCCAGCAGCGTAGAGTCTATAATGCTATGGGACACTAACTATGGCTACACCTTC. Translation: CASSVESIMLWDTNYGYTF.

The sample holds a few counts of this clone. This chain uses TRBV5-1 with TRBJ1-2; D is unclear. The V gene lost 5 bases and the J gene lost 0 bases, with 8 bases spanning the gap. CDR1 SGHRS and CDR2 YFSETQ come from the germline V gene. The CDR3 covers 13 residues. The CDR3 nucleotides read TGCGCCAGCAGTTATCAGGCTAACTATGGCTACACCTTC. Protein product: CASSYQANYGYTF.

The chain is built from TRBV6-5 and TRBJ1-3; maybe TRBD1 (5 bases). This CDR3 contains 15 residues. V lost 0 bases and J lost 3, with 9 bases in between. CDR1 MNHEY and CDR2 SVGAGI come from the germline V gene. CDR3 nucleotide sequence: TGTGCCAGCAGTTACTCGATACAGGATGGAAACACCATATATTTT. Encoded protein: CASSYSIQDGNTIYF.

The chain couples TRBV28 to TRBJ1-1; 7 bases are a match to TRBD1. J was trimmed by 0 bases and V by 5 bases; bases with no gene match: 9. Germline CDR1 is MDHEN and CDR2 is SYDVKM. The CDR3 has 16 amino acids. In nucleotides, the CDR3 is TGTGCCAGCAGTCGGGCAGGGGGACGTATGAACACTGAAGCTTTCTTT. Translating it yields CASSRAGGRMNTEAFF. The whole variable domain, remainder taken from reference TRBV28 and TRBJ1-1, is DVKVTQSSRYLVKRTGEKVFLECVQDMDHENMFWYRQDPGLGLRLIYFSYDVKMKEKGDIPEGYSVSREKKERFSLILESASTNQTSMYLCASSRAGGRMNTEAFFGQGTRLTVV.

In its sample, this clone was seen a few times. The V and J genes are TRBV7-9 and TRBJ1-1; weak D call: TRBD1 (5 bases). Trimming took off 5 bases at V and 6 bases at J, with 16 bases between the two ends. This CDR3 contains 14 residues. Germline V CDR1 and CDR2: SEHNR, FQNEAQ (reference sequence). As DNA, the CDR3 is TGTGCCAGCAGCCTTTTAGGGGCCCTTGCTGAAGCTTTCTTT. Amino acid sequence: CASSLLGALAEAFF.

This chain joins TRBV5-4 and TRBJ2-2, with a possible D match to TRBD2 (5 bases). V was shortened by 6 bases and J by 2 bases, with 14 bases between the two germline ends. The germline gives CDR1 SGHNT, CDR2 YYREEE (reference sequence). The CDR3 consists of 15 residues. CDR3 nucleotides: TGTGCCAGCACAGTCTGGACGGGAAACACCGGGGAGCTGTTTTTT. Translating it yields CASTVWTGNTGELFF.

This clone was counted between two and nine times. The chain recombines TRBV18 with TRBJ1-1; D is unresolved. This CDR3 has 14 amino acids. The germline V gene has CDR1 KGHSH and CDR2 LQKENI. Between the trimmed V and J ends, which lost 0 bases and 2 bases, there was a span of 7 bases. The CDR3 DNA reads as TGTGCCAGCTCACCACCCGGGGTTAACACTGAAGCTTTCTTT. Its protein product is CASSPPGVNTEAFF.

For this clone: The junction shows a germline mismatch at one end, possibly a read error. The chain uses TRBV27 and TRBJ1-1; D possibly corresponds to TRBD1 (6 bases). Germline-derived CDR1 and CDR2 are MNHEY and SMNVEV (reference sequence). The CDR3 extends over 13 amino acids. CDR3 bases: TGTGCCAGCAGTTTCGGACAGAACACTGGAGCTTTCTTT. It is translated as CASSFGQNTGAFF.

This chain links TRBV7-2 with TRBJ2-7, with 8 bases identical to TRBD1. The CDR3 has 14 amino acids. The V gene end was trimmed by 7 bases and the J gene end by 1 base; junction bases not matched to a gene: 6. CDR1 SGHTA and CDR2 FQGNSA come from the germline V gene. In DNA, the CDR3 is TGTGCCAGCACAGGACAGGGCGGATCCTACGAGCAGTACTTC. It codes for CASTGQGGSYEQYF.

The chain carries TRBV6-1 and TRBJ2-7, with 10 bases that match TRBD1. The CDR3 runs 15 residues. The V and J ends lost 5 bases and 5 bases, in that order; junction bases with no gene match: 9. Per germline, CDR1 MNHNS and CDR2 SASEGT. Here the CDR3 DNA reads TGTGCCAGCAGTACCCGGGACAGGGGCTTCAACGAGCAGTACTTC. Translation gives CASSTRDRGFNEQYF.

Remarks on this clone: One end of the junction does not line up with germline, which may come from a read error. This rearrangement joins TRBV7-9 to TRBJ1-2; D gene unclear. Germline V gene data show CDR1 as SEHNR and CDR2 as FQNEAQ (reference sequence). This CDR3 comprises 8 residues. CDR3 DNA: TGTGCCAGCAGCTTAGAATCTTTC. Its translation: CASSLESF.

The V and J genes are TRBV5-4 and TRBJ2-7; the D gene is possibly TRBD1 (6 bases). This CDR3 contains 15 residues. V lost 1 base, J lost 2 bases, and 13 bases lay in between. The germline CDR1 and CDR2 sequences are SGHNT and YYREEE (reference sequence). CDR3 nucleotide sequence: TGTGCCAGCAGCTTGTCAACGGGACATCCCTACGAGCAGTACTTC. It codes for CASSLSTGHPYEQYF. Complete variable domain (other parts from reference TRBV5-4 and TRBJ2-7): ETGVTQSPTHLIKTRGQQVTLRCSSQSGHNTVSWYQQALGQGPQFIFQYYREEENGRGNFPPRFSGLQFPNYSSELNVNALELDDSALYLCASSLSTGHPYEQYFGPGTRLTVT.